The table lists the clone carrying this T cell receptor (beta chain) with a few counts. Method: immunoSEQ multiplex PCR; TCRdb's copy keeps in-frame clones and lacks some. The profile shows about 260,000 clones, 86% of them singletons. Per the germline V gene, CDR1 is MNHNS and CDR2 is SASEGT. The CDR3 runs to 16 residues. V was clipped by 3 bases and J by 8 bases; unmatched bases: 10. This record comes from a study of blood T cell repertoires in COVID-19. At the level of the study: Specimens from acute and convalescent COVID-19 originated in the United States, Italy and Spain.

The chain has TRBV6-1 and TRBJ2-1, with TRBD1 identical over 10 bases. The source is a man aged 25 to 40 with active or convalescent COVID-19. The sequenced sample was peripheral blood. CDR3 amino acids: CASSDGAGQGSDEQFF. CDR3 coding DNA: TGTGCCAGCAGTGATGGTGCGGGACAGGGGAGCGATGAGCAGTTCTTC.